This TCR beta chain was obtained from a study of spatial heterogeneity in lung cancer. For the study at large: A T cell module score from matched bulk RNA-seq correlated strongly with TCR transcript counts in tumor regions. In raw reads, more than nine appearances on average were recorded for each unique TCR and UMI combination.

Study-wide results and limits: Tumor mutation count correlated with how many alpha and beta TCRs expanded intratumorally. Ubiquitous and regional expanded TCR counts correlated with ubiquitous and regional nonsynonymous mutations, respectively.

This clonotype has a count of ten or more. No antigen is known for it. A single record per CDR3 protein comes from TCRdb applying MiXCR to the 5' RACE reads. The sample contains 18,000 or so distinct CDR3 sequences, around 6% of which appear only once. J was trimmed by 7 bases and V by 5 bases; bases with no gene match: 10. The CDR3 is made up of 16 amino acids. The V gene's germline CDR1 is MRHNA and CDR2 SNTAGT. The time point is: sample taken at primary tumor resection. The donor group consisted of under 90 patients who had untreated, early-stage non-small cell lung cancer. The rearrangement joins TRBV6-4 to TRBJ2-1, with 11 bases matching TRBD2. This sequence originates from a female donor with early-stage non-small cell lung cancer. The material sequenced was lung tumor tissue, taken at surgery. The CDR3 here is CASSHSGRALLNEQFF. The CDR3 coding sequence is TGTGCCAGCAGTCATAGCGGGAGGGCCCTCCTGAATGAGCAGTTCTTC.